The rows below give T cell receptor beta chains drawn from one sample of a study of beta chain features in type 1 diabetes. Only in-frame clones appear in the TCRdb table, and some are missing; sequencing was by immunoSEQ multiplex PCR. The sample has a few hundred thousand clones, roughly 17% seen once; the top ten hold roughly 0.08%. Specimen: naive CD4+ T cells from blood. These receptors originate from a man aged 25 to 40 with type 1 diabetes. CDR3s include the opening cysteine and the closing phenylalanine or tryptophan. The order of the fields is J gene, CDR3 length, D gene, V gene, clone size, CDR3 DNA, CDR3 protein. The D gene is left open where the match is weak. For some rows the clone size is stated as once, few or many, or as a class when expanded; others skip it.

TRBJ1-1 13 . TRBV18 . TGTGCCAGCTCACGGGCGATGAACACTGAAGCTTTCTTT CASSRAMNTEAFF
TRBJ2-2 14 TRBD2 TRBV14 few TGTGCCAGCAGGATTCAGGCGGGGGCCGGGGAGCTGTTTTTT CASRIQAGAGELFF
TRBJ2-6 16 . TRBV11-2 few TGTGCCAGCAGTTCACGAAAGGGCATTGGGGCCAACGTCCTGACTTTC CASSSRKGIGANVLTF
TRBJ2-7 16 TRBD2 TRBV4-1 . TGCGCCAGCAGCCAAGCCGGGACTAGCGGGAGTCACGAGCAGTACTTC CASSQAGTSGSHEQYF
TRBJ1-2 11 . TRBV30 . TGTGCCTGGATGTCGGACTCTGGCTACACCTTC CAWMSDSGYTF
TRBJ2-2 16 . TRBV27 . TGTGCCAGCAGTCAAGGGAGGATTGTATACACCGGGGAGCTGTTTTTT CASSQGRIVYTGELFF
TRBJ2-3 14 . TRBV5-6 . TGTGCCAGCAGCTTGGATATCAGCTCAGATACGCAGTATTTT CASSLDISSDTQYF
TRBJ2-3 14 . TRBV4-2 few TGTGCCAGCAGCCAAGATGGGGTGATGGTAGTGATGTATTTT CASSQDGVMVVMYF
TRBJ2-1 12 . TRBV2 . TGTGCCAGCAGTGAGGTTCCGGGTGAGCAGTTCTTC CASSEVPGEQFF
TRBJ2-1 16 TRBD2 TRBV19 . TGTGCCAGTAGTATAGTTACAGCGGGAGGGCGCGGTGAGCAGTTCTTC CASSIVTAGGRGEQFF
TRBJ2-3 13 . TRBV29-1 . TGCAGCGCCCGGACCTCCCCCGCGGATACGCAGTATTTT CSARTSPADTQYF
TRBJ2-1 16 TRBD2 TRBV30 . TGTGCCTGGACCGAGACTAGCGGGAGGGCCAGGGGTGAGCAGTTCTTC CAWTETSGRARGEQFF
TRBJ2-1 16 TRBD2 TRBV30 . TGTGCCTGGACTAGCGGGAGGGCCGTACTAAGAAATGAGCAGTTCTTC CAWTSGRAVLRNEQFF
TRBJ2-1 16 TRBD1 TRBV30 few TGTGCCTTGACAGGGATCACTCAAGGCTCCTACAATGAGCAGTTCTTC CALTGITQGSYNEQFF
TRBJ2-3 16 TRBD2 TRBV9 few TGTGCCAGCAGCGTCGTGGGACTAGCCGTCACAGATACGCAGTATTTT CASSVVGLAVTDTQYF
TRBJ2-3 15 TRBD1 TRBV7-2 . TGTGCCAGCAACTCACGGACAGGATTCACAGATACGCAGTATTTT CASNSRTGFTDTQYF
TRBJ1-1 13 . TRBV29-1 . TGCAGCGTTAGACCGCTAAGGAACACTGAAGCTTTCTTT CSVRPLRNTEAFF
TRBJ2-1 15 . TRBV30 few TGTGCCTGGAGTGGGCAGCAACCATCAGTGAATGAGCAGTTCTTC CAWSGQQPSVNEQFF
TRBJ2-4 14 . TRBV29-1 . TGCAGCGTTGGTCAGTCGCTAGCCAAAAACATTCAGTACTTC CSVGQSLAKNIQYF
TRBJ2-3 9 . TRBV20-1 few TGCTCTGGGACAGATACGCAGTATTTT CSGTDTQYF
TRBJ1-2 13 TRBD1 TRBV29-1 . TGCAGCGTTGCCGGACAGGGGAAGGATGGCTACACCTTC CSVAGQGKDGYTF
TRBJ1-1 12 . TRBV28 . TGTGCCAGCAGTTTACTGGGGTTGGGAGCTTTCTTT CASSLLGLGAFF
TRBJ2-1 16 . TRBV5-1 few TGCGCCAGCAGCTTGGGCCTAGCAGACTCCTACAATGAGCAGTTCTTC CASSLGLADSYNEQFF
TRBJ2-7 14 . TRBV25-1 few TGTGCCAGCAGTGAATTCGGGTTACCGCGCGAGCAGTACTTC CASSEFGLPREQYF
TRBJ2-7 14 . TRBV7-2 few TGTGCCAGCAGCCTACACGGGTTGTTGGAGAAGCAGTACTTC CASSLHGLLEKQYF
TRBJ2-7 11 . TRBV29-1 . TGCAGCGTAGGGGACCAGGGAGAGCAGTACTTC CSVGDQGEQYF
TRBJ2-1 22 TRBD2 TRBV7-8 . TGTGCCAGCATCGCAAGAGGGACTAGCGGGAGTTTAGGGCTTAGCTCCTACAATGAGCAGTTCTTC CASIARGTSGSLGLSSYNEQFF
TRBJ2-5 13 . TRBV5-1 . TGCGCCAGCAGCTCAGGCGACCAAGAGACCCAGTACTTC CASSSGDQETQYF
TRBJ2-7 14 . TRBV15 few TGTGCCACCAGCAGAGGGACAGCACCCTACGAGCAGTACTTC CATSRGTAPYEQYF
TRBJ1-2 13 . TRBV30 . TGTGCCTGGAGTAAAGGAATTTCGGTCGGCTACACCTTC CAWSKGISVGYTF
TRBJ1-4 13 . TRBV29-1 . TGCAGCGGCGGGGAGGTGGCTAATGAAAAACTGTTTTTT CSGGEVANEKLFF
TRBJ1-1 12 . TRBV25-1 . TGTGCCAGCAGCACCATGAACACTGAAGCTTTCTTT CASSTMNTEAFF
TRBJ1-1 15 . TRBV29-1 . TGCAGCGTTGAAAAGAGGGCAGCTGGAAACACTGAAGCTTTCTTT CSVEKRAAGNTEAFF
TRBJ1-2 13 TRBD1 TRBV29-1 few TGCAGCGTTGCAAGCCAACAGGGGGCAAGCTACACCTTC CSVASQQGASYTF
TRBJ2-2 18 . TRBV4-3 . TGCGCCAGCAGCCAAGAAAAGGCGGACCGAAGGAACACCGGGGAGCTGTTTTTT CASSQEKADRRNTGELFF
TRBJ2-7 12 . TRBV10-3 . TGTGCCATCAGTTCAGGAACCTACGAGCAGTACTTC CAISSGTYEQYF
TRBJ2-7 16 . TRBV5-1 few TGCGCCAGCAGCTTGGAAGCAGGGCCCATGACCTACGAGCAGTACTTC CASSLEAGPMTYEQYF
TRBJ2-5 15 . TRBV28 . TGTGCCAGCAGTCTGGCCGGAGACGGACAAGAGACCCAGTACTTC CASSLAGDGQETQYF
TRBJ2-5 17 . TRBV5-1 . TGCGCCAGCAGCCCCACGGCGGGGGCGCGGGTCGGTGAGACCCAGTACTTC CASSPTAGARVGETQYF
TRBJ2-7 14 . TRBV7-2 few TGTGCCAGCAGCTTAAATACAGGGTTCTACGAGCAGTACTTC CASSLNTGFYEQYF
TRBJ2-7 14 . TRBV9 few TGTGCCAGCAGGGCGGACATGCCCCCCTACGAGCAGTACTTC CASRADMPPYEQYF
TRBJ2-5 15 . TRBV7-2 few TGTGCCAGCAGCTTAGGATGGCAGTTGGGGGAGACCCAGTACTTC CASSLGWQLGETQYF
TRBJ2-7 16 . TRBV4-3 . TGCGCCAGCAGCCAAGGGGGTGGGCAGGGGTCCTACGAGCAGTACTTC CASSQGGGQGSYEQYF
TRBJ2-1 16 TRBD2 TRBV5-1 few TGCGCCAGCAGCTTGTTAGCGGGAGTCTCCTACAATGAGCAGTTCTTC CASSLLAGVSYNEQFF
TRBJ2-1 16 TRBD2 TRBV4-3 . TGCGCCAGCAGCCAAGAGGCGGGTAGCGGGAGTAATGAGCAGTTCTTC CASSQEAGSGSNEQFF
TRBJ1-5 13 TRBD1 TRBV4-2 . TGTGCCAGCAGATCGGGACAGAATCAGCCCCAGCATTTT CASRSGQNQPQHF
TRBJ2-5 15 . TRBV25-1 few TGTGCCAGCAGGGAGGGGGACGGAAGGCAGGAGACCCAGTACTTC CASREGDGRQETQYF
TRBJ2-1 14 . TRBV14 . TGTGCCAGCAGCCAAGAACAGGTCTACAATGAGCAGTTCTTC CASSQEQVYNEQFF
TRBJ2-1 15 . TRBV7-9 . TGTGCCAGCAGCTTATCCGGGGGCTCCTACAATGAGCAGTTCTTC CASSLSGGSYNEQFF
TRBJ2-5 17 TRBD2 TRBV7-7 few TGTGCTAGCAGCTTAGGGCTAGCGGGAGCTGAACGAGAGACCCAGTACTTC CASSLGLAGAERETQYF
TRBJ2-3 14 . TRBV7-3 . TGTGCCAGCAGCCCCAGGGCCACCAGGGATACGCAGTATTTT CASSPRATRDTQYF
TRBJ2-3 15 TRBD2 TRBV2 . TGTGCCAGCATCCCCCGTACTAGCGGGAGGGATACGCAGTATTTT CASIPRTSGRDTQYF
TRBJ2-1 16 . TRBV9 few TGTGCCAGCAGCGTAGGAGAACTCCGCTACTTTAATGAGCAGTTCTTC CASSVGELRYFNEQFF
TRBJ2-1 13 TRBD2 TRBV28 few TGTGCCAGCAGTTTAGGGACTAGCGGGAGGCTGTTCTTC CASSLGTSGRLFF
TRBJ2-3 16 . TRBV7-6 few TGTGCCAGCAGCCCCACCGGGGGATCTAGCACAGATACGCAGTATTTT CASSPTGGSSTDTQYF
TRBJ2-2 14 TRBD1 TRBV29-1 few TGCAGCGGTACGGGACAGCCGAACACCGGGGAGCTGTTTTTT CSGTGQPNTGELFF
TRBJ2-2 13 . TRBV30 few TGTGCCTGGAGTGTAAGGAACACCGGGGAGCTGTTTTTT CAWSVRNTGELFF
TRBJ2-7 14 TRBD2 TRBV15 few TGTGCCACCAGCAGAGCAGCTAGCGGGAACGAGCAGTACTTC CATSRAASGNEQYF
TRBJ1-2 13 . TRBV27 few TGTGCCAGCATAGGTTCCGGGACCTATGGCTACACCTTC CASIGSGTYGYTF